The text below deals with one T cell receptor (beta chain). Its antigen is currently unknown. Sample time point: cycle 4 day 1 (C4D1), after 5 to 7 weeks of nivolumab. After autologous stem cell transplantation all patients relapsed, and prior brentuximab vedotin exposure differed between cohorts. The patients, who had relapsed/refractory classical Hodgkin lymphoma, achieved best responses of complete response, partial response or progressive disease. These data originate in a study of PD-1 blockade in classical Hodgkin lymphoma. Whole-study findings and limits: By C4D1 there was a significant rise in CD4+ TCR diversity but not in CD8+ TCR diversity. Possibly reflecting disease activity or prior therapy, repertoire differences have causes that remain undefined.

CDR1 is LNHDA and CDR2 is SQIVND in the germline V gene (reference sequence). The trim removed 7 bases at V and 2 bases at J, leaving 9 bases unmatched. The CDR3 length is 16 residues. Data came from immunoSEQ multiplex PCR; TCRdb stores just in-frame clones and leaves some out. The table has tens of thousands of clones, 90% seen once. The sample in question was peripheral blood mononuclear cells (PBMCs), obtained before the fourth cycle of nivolumab. This chain links TRBV19 with TRBJ1-3; 9 nucleotides line up with TRBD1. The clonotype comes from a human donor with classical Hodgkin lymphoma. This CDR3 reads CASKRTRQGAGNTIYF. For the CDR3, the DNA is TGTGCCAGTAAAAGGACCCGACAGGGGGCTGGAAACACCATATATTTT.